What follows are 30 T cell receptor beta chains derived from one specimen sequenced in a study of blood T cell repertoires in COVID-19 (dated by TCRdb to the early 2020s). Library preparation employed the immunoSEQ multiplex PCR assay. Imported from immuneACCESS, the table was reduced by TCRdb to in-frame sequences with V and J called. These copies leave out some clones; in studies compared against another copy, an unresolved V gene accounts for under half, and the cause of the remainder is not known. This sample lists 90,000 to 100,000 clones; 90% were detected once. The ten largest clones represent 5% to 5.5% of the sample. The sample comprised peripheral blood. These receptors all stem from a man aged 50 to 59 with acute or convalescent COVID-19.

This clone was picked up one time. The rearrangement joins TRBV5-6 to TRBJ2-5; TRBD1 might be the D (6 bases). Germline V lookup: CDR1 SGHDT, CDR2 YYEEEE. This CDR3 contains 13 residues. V shed 2 bases and J shed 5 bases, with 10 bases lying between them. DNA of the CDR3: TGTGCCAGCAGCTTTGACCAGGGGGAGACCCAGTACTTC. Protein sequence: CASSFDQGETQYF.

This clone was picked up a small number of times. The rearrangement links TRBV9 to TRBJ2-1, with no clear D. V lost 0 bases, J lost 9 bases, and 10 bases lay in between. The CDR3 has 13 amino acids. Germline V gene sequence: CDR1 SGDLS, CDR2 YYNGEE. The CDR3 sequence is CASSVDGHGEQFF. The DNA of the CDR3 is TGTGCCAGCAGCGTAGATGGTCACGGTGAGCAGTTCTTC.

This clone was picked up a small number of times. The V call is TRBV5-1, the J call TRBJ1-6; D ambiguous. The V and J ends lost 0 bases and 7 bases respectively, with 5 bases between them. The CDR3 has 13 amino acids. Germline V gives CDR1 SGHRS, CDR2 YFSETQ. The CDR3 loop reads CASSLGGNSPLHF. Written as DNA, the CDR3 is TGCGCCAGCAGCTTGGGAGGGAATTCACCCCTCCACTTT.

The chain links TRBV3-1 (or the pseudogene TRBV3-2) to TRBJ2-7; 10 bases are shared with TRBD2. After removal of 4 bases from V and 1 base from J, the junction contained 10 bases not matched to a gene. CDR3 length equals 17 residues. Germline CDR1 is LGHDT and CDR2 is YNNKEL (reference sequence). The CDR3 DNA is TGTGCCAGCAGCCCGTACCCGGCACTAGCGGGGTCCTACGAGCAGTACTTC. Amino acids: CASSPYPALAGSYEQYF.

V and J are TRBV18 and TRBJ1-2; D is uncertain. The germline gives CDR1 KGHSH, CDR2 LQKENI. This CDR3 is 13 amino acids long. The V and J ends lost 2 bases and 2 bases respectively, with 6 bases between them. CDR3: CASSPESNYGYTF. DNA for the CDR3: TGTGCCAGCTCACCAGAGTCCAACTATGGCTACACCTTC.

CDR3 nucleotide sequence: TGTGCCAGTGGTTGGGCGCCTGGAAACACCATATATTTT. Its protein is CASGWAPGNTIYF. The chain joins TRBV19 to TRBJ1-3; no clear D. V lost 8 bases and J 2 bases, leaving 10 bases between the germline ends. This CDR3 is 13 amino acids long. Looked up from germline, CDR1 is LNHDA and CDR2 is SQIVND (reference sequence).

V usage is TRBV2 and J usage is TRBJ1-5; TRBD1 matches 9 bases. The J segment lost 3 bases and the V segment lost 6 bases, leaving 12 bases of the junction unmatched. CDR1 and CDR2 (germline): SNHLY, FYNNEI. The CDR3 consists of 17 residues. In DNA form, the CDR3 reads TGTGCCAGCAGCGTGGGACAGGGCTTTTTTAACAATCAGCCCCAGCATTTT. It is translated as CASSVGQGFFNNQPQHF.

The genes are TRBV7-9 and TRBJ2-5, with TRBD2 identical over 8 bases. This CDR3 spans 14 amino acids. Germline V gene lookup returns CDR1 SEHNR and CDR2 FQNEAQ (reference sequence). The trim removed 1 base at V and 4 bases at J, leaving 2 bases unmatched. The CDR3 spells CASSLDLAGETQYF. The CDR3 DNA is TGTGCCAGCAGCTTAGACCTAGCGGGAGAGACCCAGTACTTC.

The rearrangement uses TRBV3-1 (or the pseudogene TRBV3-2) and TRBJ1-1, with D maybe TRBD1 (6 bases). The CDR3 consists of 15 residues. Germline assignment: CDR1 LGHDT and CDR2 YNNKEL (reference sequence). V lost 4 bases and J 6 bases, leaving 18 bases between the germline ends. The DNA of the CDR3 is TGTGCCAGCAGCCCCCCCGGGACACCCAACGCTGAAGCTTTCTTT. Translating it yields CASSPPGTPNAEAFF.

This chain links TRBV3-1 (or the pseudogene TRBV3-2) with TRBJ2-7; D is undetermined. The germline V and J ends were trimmed by 1 base and 3 bases, with 13 bases remaining between them. CDR3 length: 15 residues. From germline, CDR1 is LGHDT and CDR2 YNNKEL (reference sequence). The CDR3 region is CASSQVSAEVYEQYF. The CDR3 nucleotides are TGTGCCAGCAGCCAAGTCTCAGCAGAGGTCTACGAGCAGTACTTC.

This chain links TRBV5-1 with TRBJ1-2, with D perhaps matching TRBD1 (5 bases). Looked up from germline, CDR1 is SGHRS and CDR2 is YFSETQ. V lost 5 bases and J lost 3, with 14 bases in between. The CDR3 loop spans 14 amino acids. Here the CDR3 reads CASRSQGWDYGYTF. Here the CDR3 DNA reads TGCGCCAGCAGATCTCAGGGTTGGGACTATGGCTACACCTTC.

The chain uses TRBV5-5 and TRBJ2-3; D uncertain. CDR3 length: 12 residues. CDR1 and CDR2 (germline): SGHKS, YYEKEE (reference sequence). The V end was cut by 0 bases, the J end by 7 bases, with 6 bases between. This CDR3 reads CASSLAVNTQYF. CDR3 nucleotides: TGTGCCAGCAGCTTGGCCGTAAATACGCAGTATTTT.

Concerning this clone: This CDR3 is also generated by other DNA sequences in the sample. The rearrangement links TRBV5-1 to TRBJ2-5; possibly TRBD1 for D (5 bases). Germline V lookup: CDR1 SGHRS, CDR2 YFSETQ. The CDR3 runs to 13 residues. The V end was cut by 0 bases, the J end by 5 bases, with 8 bases between. The CDR3 spells CASSLGGKETQYF. The CDR3 bases are TGCGCCAGCAGCTTGGGGGGCAAGGAGACCCAGTACTTC.

The J gene is TRBJ2-7, the V gene TRBV21-1; TRBD2 reflects the table's D call only, with no check against the DNA. TRBV21-1 is recorded as a pseudogene. CDR3 size: 16 residues. CDR3 nucleotide sequence: TGTGCCAGCAGCAAAGGGGGACTAGCGGGATGCTACGAGCAGTACTTC. As protein: CASSKGGLAGCYEQYF.

The chain couples TRBV27 to TRBJ1-1; a possible D gene is TRBD1 (6 bases). Trimming removed 3 bases from V and 1 base from J, with 18 bases in between. The CDR3 runs to 17 residues. Germline lookup yields CDR1 MNHEY and CDR2 SMNVEV (reference sequence). CDR3 nucleotide sequence: TGTGCCAGCAGTTTGTTTCCGGGGGGGGCGAAGAACACTGAAGCTTTCTTT. Its translation is CASSLFPGGAKNTEAFF.

The chain combines TRBV24-1 with TRBJ2-1; possible D gene TRBD2, 7 bases. Looked up from germline, CDR1 is KGHDR and CDR2 is SFDVKD. Deletions cut 9 bases from V and 8 bases from J, with 22 bases between. CDR3 size: 15 residues. CDR3 sequence reads: CATSEGEGPPDEQFF. The CDR3 nucleotides read TGTGCCACCTCCGAGGGGGAGGGCCCTCCGGATGAGCAGTTCTTC.

This clone was seen a handful of times. Additional DNA sequences in this sample encode the identical CDR3. This chain joins TRBV6-5 and TRBJ1-2, with D possibly being TRBD1 (5 bases). V was cut by 2 bases and J by 4 bases, with 8 bases left in between. Per germline, CDR1 MNHEY and CDR2 SVGAGI. This CDR3 comprises 13 residues. Here the CDR3 DNA reads TGTGCCAGCAGTTACAGGCAGGGCTATGGCTACACCTTC. Its protein product is CASSYRQGYGYTF.

The chain is built from TRBV5-1 and TRBJ2-2; TRBD2 agrees at 7 bases. V shed 3 bases and J 1 base; nucleotides not matched to a gene: 3. This CDR3 is built from 15 residues. CDR1 and CDR2 from the germline V gene are SGHRS and YFSETQ. CDR3 in amino acids: CASSSSGKNTGELFF. In DNA, the CDR3 is TGCGCCAGCAGCTCTAGCGGAAAGAACACCGGGGAGCTGTTTTTT.

V and J are TRBV18 and TRBJ1-5; D unresolved. The CDR3 contains 15 residues. Trimming pared 4 bases from V and 0 bases from J, leaving 10 bases between. In germline, CDR1 is KGHSH, CDR2 LQKENI. CDR3 in DNA: TGTGCCAGCTCACTTGAGCAATATAGCAATCAGCCCCAGCATTTT. Its protein product is CASSLEQYSNQPQHF.

V and J are TRBV7-8 and TRBJ1-6; no clear D gene. Trimming took off 1 base at V and 7 bases at J, with 11 bases between the two ends. The germline V gene encodes CDR1 SGHVS and CDR2 FQNEAQ. The CDR3 runs 15 residues. For the CDR3, the DNA is TGTGCCAGCAGCTTAGGGCGGGGAACCAATTCACCCCTCCACTTT. Translation: CASSLGRGTNSPLHF.

The chain joins TRBV27 to TRBJ1-5, with D tentatively TRBD1 (6 bases). From germline, CDR1 is MNHEY and CDR2 SMNVEV (reference sequence). The V gene lost 8 bases and the J gene lost 1 base, with 15 bases spanning the gap. This CDR3 is built from 15 residues. The CDR3 here is CASGASGQSNQPQHF. The CDR3 DNA sequence: TGTGCCAGCGGTGCCTCTGGACAGAGCAATCAGCCCCAGCATTTT.

V usage is TRBV11-3 and J usage is TRBJ1-1, with TRBD1 matching 9 bases. The CDR3 runs 13 residues. Germline V gene lookup returns CDR1 SGHNT and CDR2 YENEEA. Trimming removed 5 bases from V and 5 bases from J; junction bases left unmatched: 3. For the CDR3, the DNA is TGTGCCAGCAGCACGACAGGGGGGACTGAAGCTTTCTTT. It translates to CASSTTGGTEAFF.

CDR3: CASSYSTGFPEAFF. The CDR3 coding sequence is TGTGCCAGCAGCTATTCTACAGGGTTCCCTGAAGCTTTCTTT. The J gene is TRBJ1-1, the V gene TRBV7-9, with D tentatively TRBD1 (6 bases). Germline V gene lookup returns CDR1 SEHNR and CDR2 FQNEAQ (reference sequence). The V end was cut by 4 bases, the J end by 6 bases, with 15 bases between. This CDR3 has 14 amino acids.

CDR3 DNA sequence: TGTGCCACCAGCAGGACAGGGGGCATAGGGAATGAGCAGTTCTTC. Protein sequence: CATSRTGGIGNEQFF. The V and J genes are TRBV15 and TRBJ2-1; 10 bases align to TRBD1. The V and J ends lost 3 bases and 7 bases, in that order; junction bases with no gene match: 6. This CDR3 has 15 residues. Germline assignment: CDR1 LNHNV and CDR2 YYDKDF (reference sequence).

The chain combines TRBV6-2 or TRBV6-3 with TRBJ1-5; D gene ambiguous. This CDR3 is built from 12 residues. Germline CDR1 MNHEY, CDR2 SVGEGT. Trimming pared 2 bases from V and 9 bases from J, leaving 8 bases between. The DNA for the CDR3 is TGTGCCAGCAGTTACCCCGCGGTGCCCCAGCATTTT. Translation: CASSYPAVPQHF.

The rearrangement uses TRBV9 and TRBJ1-3, with D possibly TRBD1 on 6 matching bases. Germline CDR1 SGDLS, CDR2 YYNGEE. Between the trimmed V and J ends, which lost 4 bases and 0 bases, there was a span of 14 bases. The CDR3 consists of 16 residues. The CDR3 coding sequence is TGTGCCAGCAGCCGGGCAGGGGCCTACTCTGGAAACACCATATATTTT. It yields the protein CASSRAGAYSGNTIYF.

This clone was detected once. CDR3 bases: TGTGCCAGCAGCTTATTGACAGGGGTGGAAACTGAAGCTTTCTTT. Its protein product is CASSLLTGVETEAFF. The chain is built from TRBV5-6 and TRBJ1-1; 8 bases agree with TRBD1. The trim removed 2 bases at V and 5 bases at J, leaving 8 bases unmatched. The CDR3 is 15 amino acids. Per the germline V gene, CDR1 is SGHDT and CDR2 is YYEEEE.

The chain links TRBV5-8 to TRBJ2-7, with D perhaps matching TRBD1 (5 bases). The germline V gene has CDR1 SGHTS and CDR2 YDEGEE. The CDR3 runs to 17 residues. The V end lost 0 bases, the J end lost 2 bases, and 18 bases lay between the germline ends. The CDR3 here is CASSLVLKSTATYEQYF. The CDR3 DNA reads as TGTGCCAGCAGCTTGGTCCTTAAGTCGACAGCTACCTACGAGCAGTACTTC.

The chain recombines TRBV30 with TRBJ2-1, with 9 bases matching TRBD1. Trimming took 5 bases from V and 4 from J; bases not matched to a gene: 6. The CDR3 runs 14 residues. Germline V CDR1 and CDR2: GTSNPN, SVGIG (reference sequence). This chain's CDR3 is CAWSPGQGYNEQFF. As DNA, the CDR3 is TGTGCCTGGTCTCCGGGACAGGGATACAATGAGCAGTTCTTC.

This chain uses TRBV19 with TRBJ1-5; D not certain. V was pared by 3 bases and J by 0 bases, with 9 bases between. The CDR3 is made up of 15 amino acids. CDR1 is LNHDA and CDR2 is SQIVND in the germline V gene (reference sequence). The chain's CDR3 is CASSISAYSNQPQHF. CDR3 DNA sequence: TGTGCCAGTAGTATCAGCGCGTATAGCAATCAGCCCCAGCATTTT.